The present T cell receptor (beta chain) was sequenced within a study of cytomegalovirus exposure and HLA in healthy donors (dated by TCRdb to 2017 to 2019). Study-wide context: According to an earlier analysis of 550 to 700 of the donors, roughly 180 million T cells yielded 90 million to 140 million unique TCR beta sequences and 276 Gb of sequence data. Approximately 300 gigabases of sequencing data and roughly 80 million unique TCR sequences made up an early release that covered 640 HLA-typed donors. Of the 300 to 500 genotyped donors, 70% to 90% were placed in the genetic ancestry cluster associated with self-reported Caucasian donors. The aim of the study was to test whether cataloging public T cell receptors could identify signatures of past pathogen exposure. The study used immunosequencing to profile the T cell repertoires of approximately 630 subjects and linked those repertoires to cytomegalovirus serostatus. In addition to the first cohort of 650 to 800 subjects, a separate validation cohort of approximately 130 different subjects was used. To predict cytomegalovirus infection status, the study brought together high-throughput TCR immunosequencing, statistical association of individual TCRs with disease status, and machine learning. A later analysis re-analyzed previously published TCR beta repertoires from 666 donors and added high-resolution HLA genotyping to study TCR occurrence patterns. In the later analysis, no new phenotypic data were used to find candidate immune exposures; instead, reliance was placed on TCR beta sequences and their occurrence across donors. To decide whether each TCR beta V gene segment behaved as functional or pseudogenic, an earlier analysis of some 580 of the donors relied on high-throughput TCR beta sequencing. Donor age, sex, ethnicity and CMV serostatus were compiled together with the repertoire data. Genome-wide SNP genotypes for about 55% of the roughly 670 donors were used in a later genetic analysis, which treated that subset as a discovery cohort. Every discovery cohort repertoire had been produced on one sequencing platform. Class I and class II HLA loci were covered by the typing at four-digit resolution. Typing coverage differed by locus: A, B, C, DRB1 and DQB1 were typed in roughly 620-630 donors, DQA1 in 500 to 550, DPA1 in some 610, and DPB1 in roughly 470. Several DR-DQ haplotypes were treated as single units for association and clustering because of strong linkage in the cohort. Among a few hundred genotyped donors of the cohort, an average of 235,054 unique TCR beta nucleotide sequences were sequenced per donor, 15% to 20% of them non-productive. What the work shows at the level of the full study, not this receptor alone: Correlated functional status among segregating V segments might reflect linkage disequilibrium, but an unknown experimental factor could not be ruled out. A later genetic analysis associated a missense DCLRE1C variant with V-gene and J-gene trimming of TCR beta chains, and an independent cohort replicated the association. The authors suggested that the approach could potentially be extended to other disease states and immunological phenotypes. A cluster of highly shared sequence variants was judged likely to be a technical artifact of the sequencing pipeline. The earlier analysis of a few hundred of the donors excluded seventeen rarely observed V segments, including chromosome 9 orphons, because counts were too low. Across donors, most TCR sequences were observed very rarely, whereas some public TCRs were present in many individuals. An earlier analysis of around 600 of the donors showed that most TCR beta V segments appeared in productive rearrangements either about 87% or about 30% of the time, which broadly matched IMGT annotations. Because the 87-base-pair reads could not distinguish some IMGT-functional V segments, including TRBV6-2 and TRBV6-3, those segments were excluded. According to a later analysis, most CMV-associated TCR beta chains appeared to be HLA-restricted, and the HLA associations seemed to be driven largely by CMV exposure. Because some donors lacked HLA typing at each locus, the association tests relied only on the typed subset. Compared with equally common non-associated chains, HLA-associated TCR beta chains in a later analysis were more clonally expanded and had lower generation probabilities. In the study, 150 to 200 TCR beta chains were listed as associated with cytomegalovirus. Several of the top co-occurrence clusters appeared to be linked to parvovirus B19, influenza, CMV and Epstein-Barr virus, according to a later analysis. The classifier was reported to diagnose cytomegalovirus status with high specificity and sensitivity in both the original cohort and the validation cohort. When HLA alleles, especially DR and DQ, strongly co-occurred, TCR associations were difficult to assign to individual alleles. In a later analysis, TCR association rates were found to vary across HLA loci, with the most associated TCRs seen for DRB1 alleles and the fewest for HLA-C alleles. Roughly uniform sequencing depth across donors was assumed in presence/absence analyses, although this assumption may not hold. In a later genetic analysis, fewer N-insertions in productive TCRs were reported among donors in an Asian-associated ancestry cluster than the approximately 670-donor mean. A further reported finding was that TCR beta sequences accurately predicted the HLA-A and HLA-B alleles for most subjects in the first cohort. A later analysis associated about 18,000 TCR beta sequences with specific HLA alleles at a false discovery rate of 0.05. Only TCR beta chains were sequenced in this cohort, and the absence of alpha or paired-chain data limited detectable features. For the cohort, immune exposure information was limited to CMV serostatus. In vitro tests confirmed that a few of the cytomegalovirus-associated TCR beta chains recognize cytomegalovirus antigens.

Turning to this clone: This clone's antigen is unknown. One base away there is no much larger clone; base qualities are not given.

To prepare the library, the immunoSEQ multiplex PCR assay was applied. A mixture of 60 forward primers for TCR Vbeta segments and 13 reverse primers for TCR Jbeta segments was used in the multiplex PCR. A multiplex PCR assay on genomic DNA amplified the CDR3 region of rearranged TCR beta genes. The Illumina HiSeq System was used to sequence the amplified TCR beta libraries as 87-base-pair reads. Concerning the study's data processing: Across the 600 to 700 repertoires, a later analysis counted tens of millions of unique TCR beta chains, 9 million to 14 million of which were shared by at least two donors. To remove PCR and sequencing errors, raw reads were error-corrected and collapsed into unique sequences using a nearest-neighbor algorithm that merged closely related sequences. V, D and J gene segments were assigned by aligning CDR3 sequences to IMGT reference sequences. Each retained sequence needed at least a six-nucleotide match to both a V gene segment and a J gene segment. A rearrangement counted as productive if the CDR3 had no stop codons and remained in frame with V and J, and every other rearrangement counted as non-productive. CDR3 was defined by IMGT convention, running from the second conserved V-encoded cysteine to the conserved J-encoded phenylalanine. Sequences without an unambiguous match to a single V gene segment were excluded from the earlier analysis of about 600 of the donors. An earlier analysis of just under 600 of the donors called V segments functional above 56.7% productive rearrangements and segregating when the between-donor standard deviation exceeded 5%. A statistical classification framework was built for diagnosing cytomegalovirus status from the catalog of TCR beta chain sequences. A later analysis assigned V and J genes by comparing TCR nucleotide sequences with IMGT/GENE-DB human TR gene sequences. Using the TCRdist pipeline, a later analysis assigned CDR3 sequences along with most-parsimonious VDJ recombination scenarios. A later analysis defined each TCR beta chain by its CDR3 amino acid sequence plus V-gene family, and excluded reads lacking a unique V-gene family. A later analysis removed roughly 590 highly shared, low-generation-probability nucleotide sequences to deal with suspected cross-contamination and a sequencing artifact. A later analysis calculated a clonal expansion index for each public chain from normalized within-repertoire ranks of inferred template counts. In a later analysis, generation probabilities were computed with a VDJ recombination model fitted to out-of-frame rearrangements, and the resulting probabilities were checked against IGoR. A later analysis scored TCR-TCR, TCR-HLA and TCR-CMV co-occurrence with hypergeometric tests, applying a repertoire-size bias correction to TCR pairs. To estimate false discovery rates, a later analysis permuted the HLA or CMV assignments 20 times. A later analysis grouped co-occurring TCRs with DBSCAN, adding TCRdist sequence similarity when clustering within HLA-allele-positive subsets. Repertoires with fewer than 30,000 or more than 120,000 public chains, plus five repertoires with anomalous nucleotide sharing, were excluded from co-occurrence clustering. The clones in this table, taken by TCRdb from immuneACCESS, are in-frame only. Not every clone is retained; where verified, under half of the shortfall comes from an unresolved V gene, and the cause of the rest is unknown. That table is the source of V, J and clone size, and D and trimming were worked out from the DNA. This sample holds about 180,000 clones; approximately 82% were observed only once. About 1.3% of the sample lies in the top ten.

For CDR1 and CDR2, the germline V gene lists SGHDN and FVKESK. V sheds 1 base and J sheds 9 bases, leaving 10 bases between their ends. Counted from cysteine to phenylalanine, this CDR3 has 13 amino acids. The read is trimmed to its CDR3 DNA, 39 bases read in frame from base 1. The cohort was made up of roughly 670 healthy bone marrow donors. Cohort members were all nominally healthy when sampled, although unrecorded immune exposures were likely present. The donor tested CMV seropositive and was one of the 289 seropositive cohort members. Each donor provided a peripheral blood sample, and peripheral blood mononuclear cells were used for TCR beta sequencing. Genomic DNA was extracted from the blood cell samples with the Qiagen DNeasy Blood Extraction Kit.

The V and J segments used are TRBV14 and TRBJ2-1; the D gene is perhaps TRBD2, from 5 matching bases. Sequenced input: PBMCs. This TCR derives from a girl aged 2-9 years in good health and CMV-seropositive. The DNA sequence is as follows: TGTGCCAGCAGCCAAGTGCCTAGCAGTGAGCAGTTCTTC. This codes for CASSQVPSSEQFF.